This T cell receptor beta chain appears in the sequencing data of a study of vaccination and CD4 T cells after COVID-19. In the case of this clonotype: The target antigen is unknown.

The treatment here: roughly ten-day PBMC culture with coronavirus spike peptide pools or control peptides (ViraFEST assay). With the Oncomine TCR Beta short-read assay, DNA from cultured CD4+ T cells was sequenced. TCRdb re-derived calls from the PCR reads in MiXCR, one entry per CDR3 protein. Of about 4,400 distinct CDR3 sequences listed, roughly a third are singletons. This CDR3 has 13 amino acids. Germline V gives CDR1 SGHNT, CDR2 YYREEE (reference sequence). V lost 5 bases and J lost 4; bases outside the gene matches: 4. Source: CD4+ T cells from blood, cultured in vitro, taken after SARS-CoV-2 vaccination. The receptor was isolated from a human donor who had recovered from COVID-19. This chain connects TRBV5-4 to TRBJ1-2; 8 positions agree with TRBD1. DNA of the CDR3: TGTGCCAGCAGTCTGACAGGGGTCTATGGCTACACCTTC. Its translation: CASSLTGVYGYTF.